Sequencing of this T cell receptor beta chain was carried out in a study of CD8 T cells in ankylosing spondylitis. General study points: As reported, disease-linked clones showed significant enrichment in matched ankylosing spondylitis synovial fluid. Some motif variants had been reported before (in reactive arthritis synovial fluid and blood). A TCR beta motif of roughly eight highly homologous variants seemed to mark ankylosing spondylitis blood.

The table lists this clonotype with a few counts. Its matching antigen is unknown. The CDR3 runs to 13 residues. Germline assignment: CDR1 MNHNS and CDR2 SASEGT. Trimming took 0 bases from V and 3 from J, leaving 5 bases between them. TCRdb re-called the 5' RACE reads with MiXCR, one entry per CDR3 protein. The sample lists fewer than 450,000 distinct CDR3 sequences, 17% seen once, with 0.85% to 1.3% in the top ten. The chain has TRBV6-1 and TRBJ1-1, with D possibly TRBD1 on 5 matching bases. The clonotype comes from a male donor with ankylosing spondylitis. Sequenced: blood, either unsorted or a sorted T cell fraction (not recorded which). The chain's CDR3 is CASSEAGDTEAFF. The CDR3 DNA reads TGTGCCAGCAGTGAAGCGGGGGACACTGAAGCTTTCTTT.